These 19 T cell receptor beta chains were sequenced from one sample in a study of blood T cell repertoires in COVID-19 (dated by TCRdb to 2019 to 2021). Preparation of the library involved the immunoSEQ multiplex PCR assay. The source is immuneACCESS, and TCRdb retained only in-frame sequences with V and J called. Part of the clones is not carried over; for the studies checked, unresolved V genes explain less than half of this, and the remainder is unexplained. Counted in this sample were about 82,000 clones; approximately 80% of them appeared once. The ten top clones hold about 12% of the sample. Sequenced: peripheral blood. The receptors here all came from a woman aged 40-49 years with active or convalescent COVID-19.

The chain carries TRBV30 and TRBJ2-7; 7 positions match TRBD1. This CDR3 has 15 amino acids. The ends lost 2 bases at V and 3 bases at J; junction bases unmatched: 10. Germline assignment: CDR1 GTSNPN and CDR2 SVGIG (reference sequence). CDR3 protein: CAWSPPGTVNYEQYF. CDR3 DNA sequence: TGTGCCTGGAGTCCCCCGGGGACAGTCAACTACGAGCAGTACTTC.

J is TRBJ2-6 and V is TRBV7-2; D is ambiguous. This CDR3 is built from 17 residues. Germline V lookup: CDR1 SGHTA, CDR2 FQGNSA. V was clipped by 5 bases and J by 0 bases, with 14 bases between them. The CDR3 reads CASSPRHADSGANVLTF. As DNA, the CDR3 is TGTGCCAGCAGCCCTCGACACGCCGACTCTGGGGCCAACGTCCTGACTTTC. Filled out from reference TRBV7-2 and TRBJ2-6, the complete variable domain reads GAGVSQSPSNKVTEKGKDVELRCDPISGHTALYWYRQSLGQGLEFLIYFQGNSAPDKSGLPSDRFSAERTGGSVSTLTIQRTQQEDSAVYLCASSPRHADSGANVLTFGAGSRLTVL.

The chain carries TRBV25-1 and TRBJ2-1; 11 bases fit TRBD1. The ends lost 5 bases at V and 7 bases at J; junction bases unmatched: 7. The CDR3 length is 15 residues. Germline V gene data show CDR1 as MGHDK and CDR2 as SYGVNS. The CDR3 DNA reads as TGTGCCAGCAGTCCCCGTGGACAGGGGGCGAATGAGCAGTTCTTC. Protein product: CASSPRGQGANEQFF.

This chain joins TRBV27 and TRBJ1-1; 7 nucleotides align to TRBD1. The CDR3 is 15 amino acids. Losses at the gene ends were 6 bases for V and 4 bases for J; bases not matched to a gene: 11. The germline V gene has CDR1 MNHEY and CDR2 SMNVEV (reference sequence). The CDR3 region is CASRPRGGRGTEAFF. The CDR3 DNA is TGTGCCAGCAGACCCAGAGGGGGCAGAGGCACTGAAGCTTTCTTT.

V is TRBV29-1 and J is TRBJ1-2, with 7 positions matching TRBD1. CDR3 length equals 12 residues. Germline values: CDR1 SQVTM, CDR2 ANQGSEA. The ends lost 7 bases at V and 7 bases at J; junction bases unmatched: 9. The CDR3 DNA follows: TGCAGCGCCCTAACAGGGGTTCTTGGCTACACCTTC. Translated: CSALTGVLGYTF.

The chain links TRBV19 to TRBJ2-5; 9 bases agree with TRBD2. V shed 3 bases, J shed 2 bases, and the junction held 4 bases outside the gene matches. This CDR3 region has 15 residues. Germline V gene data show CDR1 as LNHDA and CDR2 as SQIVND (reference sequence). The CDR3 is CASSIPTSGQETQYF. The CDR3 DNA is TGTGCCAGTAGTATCCCGACTAGCGGACAAGAGACCCAGTACTTC.

This clone was detected a few times. The chain couples TRBV7-9 to TRBJ2-1, with 8 bases aligning to TRBD2. Germline CDR1 SEHNR, CDR2 FQNEAQ (reference sequence). V was clipped by 7 bases and J by 1 base; unmatched bases: 9. There are 16 residues in the CDR3. CDR3 DNA: TGTGCCAGCACCCACAGCGGGAGTGTTTCCTACAATGAGCAGTTCTTC. It encodes CASTHSGSVSYNEQFF.

The chain links TRBV5-4 to TRBJ2-5; the match to TRBD2 covers 12 bases. V was pared by 2 bases and J by 5 bases, with 7 bases of the junction left unmatched. CDR1 SGHNT and CDR2 YYREEE come from the germline V gene (reference sequence). This CDR3 spans 16 amino acids. This CDR3 reads CASSFPSGGAGETQYF. The CDR3 nucleotides read TGTGCCAGCAGCTTTCCTAGCGGGGGGGCCGGTGAGACCCAGTACTTC.

This clone was seen a handful of times. V is TRBV10-3 and J is TRBJ1-6; the D gene is possibly TRBD1 (5 bases). This CDR3 contains 18 residues. Looked up from germline, CDR1 is ENHRY and CDR2 is SYGVKD. V lost 2 bases and J 0 bases, leaving 14 bases between the germline ends. The CDR3 nucleotides read TGTGCCATCAGTGAGGAAGGGGTGGGAAGCTCCTATAATTCACCCCTCCACTTT. This translates into CAISEEGVGSSYNSPLHF.

The rearrangement links TRBV27 to TRBJ1-2; perhaps TRBD1 as D (5 bases). The ends were cut back, 5 bases at V and 6 bases at J, with 10 bases in the middle. This CDR3 contains 12 residues. The germline gives CDR1 MNHEY, CDR2 SMNVEV (reference sequence). The CDR3 is CASSGGGHGYTF. DNA of the CDR3: TGTGCCAGCAGTGGGGGAGGGCATGGCTACACCTTC.

The V call is TRBV19, the J call TRBJ1-1; possible D gene TRBD1, 6 bases. Germline loops: CDR1 LNHDA, CDR2 SQIVND (reference sequence). The CDR3 is 12 residues long. Trimming removed 4 bases at V and 6 bases at J, with 9 bases between. CDR3 nucleotide sequence: TGTGCCAGTAGTACAGGGGCGGCTGAAGCTTTCTTT. Translating gives CASSTGAAEAFF.

On this clone itself: The sample carries other DNA sequences with the same CDR3. This sequence joins TRBV9 and TRBJ2-5; 10 positions match TRBD2. The CDR3 is 17 residues long. The ends lost 1 base at V and 4 bases at J; junction bases unmatched: 10. Germline V CDR1 and CDR2: SGDLS, YYNGEE. The CDR3 sequence is CASSVRASGRWGETQYF. In DNA form, the CDR3 reads TGTGCCAGCAGCGTAAGGGCTAGCGGGAGATGGGGAGAGACCCAGTACTTC.

This clone was seen more than once but under ten times. This chain joins TRBV6-2 or TRBV6-3 and TRBJ1-5; 12 bases map to TRBD1. V lost 1 base, J lost 7 bases, and 11 bases stayed unmatched. Germline loops: CDR1 MNHEY, CDR2 SVGEGT. CDR3 length: 18 residues. The DNA for the CDR3 is TGTGCCAGCAGTTACTTAACCGGGACAGGGGGCGACGTACAGCCCCAGCATTTT. Protein: CASSYLTGTGGDVQPQHF.

Here the CDR3 DNA reads TGTGCCAGTACGAGGAGTAGCGGGGTATCCTACAATGAGCAGTTCTTC. It encodes CASTRSSGVSYNEQFF. The chain joins TRBV19 to TRBJ2-1, with TRBD2 matching 8 bases. Germline V gives CDR1 LNHDA, CDR2 SQIVND (reference sequence). The CDR3 totals 16 residues. With 7 bases clipped from V and 1 base from J, the junction kept 9 bases outside the gene matches. Full variable domain (missing parts from reference TRBV19 and TRBJ2-1): DGGITQSPKYLFRKEGQNVTLSCEQNLNHDAMYWYRQDPGQGLRLIYYSQIVNDFQKGDIAEGYSVSREKKESFPLTVTSAQKNPTAFYLCASTRSSGVSYNEQFFGPGTRLTVL.

This clone was recorded at least ten times. Germline is not matched at one junction end, which may reflect a read error. V is TRBV27 and J is TRBJ2-1; 9 bases match TRBD1. The CDR3 runs 16 residues. The V gene's germline CDR1 is MNHEY and CDR2 SMNVEV (reference sequence). The CDR3: CASSLGPTGGPIEQFF. The DNA for the CDR3 is TGTGCCAGTAGTTTAGGGCCGACAGGGGGGCCGATTGAGCAGTTCTTC.

This rearrangement joins TRBV5-1 to TRBJ2-3; the D is unclear. Trimming cost V 4 bases and J 2 bases, with 5 bases left between them. This CDR3 spans 12 amino acids. In germline, CDR1 is SGHRS, CDR2 YFSETQ. Here the CDR3 reads CASSQNTDTQYF. The CDR3 nucleotides are TGCGCCAGCAGCCAGAACACAGATACGCAGTATTTT.

The chain carries TRBV5-1 and TRBJ2-7; unclear D gene. Trimming took 1 base from V and 6 from J, leaving 8 bases between them. Germline loops: CDR1 SGHRS, CDR2 YFSETQ. This CDR3 spans 12 amino acids. CDR3 nucleotide sequence: TGCGCCAGCAGCTTGTATTCGGGCGAGCAGTACTTC. It specifies CASSLYSGEQYF.

The chain couples TRBV5-4 to TRBJ1-2, with D hard to call. V was pared by 6 bases and J by 12 bases, with 18 bases between. Germline V gene data show CDR1 as SGHNT and CDR2 as YYREEE (reference sequence). The CDR3 is 12 residues long. The DNA for the CDR3 is TGTGCCAGCACCCTCAAAGGAGAGGGAGACACCTTC. Amino acids: CASTLKGEGDTF.

This clone has only a few counts. This chain uses TRBV5-4 with TRBJ1-6; 8 nucleotides agree with TRBD1. The germline gives CDR1 SGHNT, CDR2 YYREEE (reference sequence). Trimming took 9 bases from V and 2 from J; bases not matched to a gene: 10. The CDR3 contains 16 residues. The CDR3 sequence: CATHLDRGTYNSPLHF. Written as DNA, the CDR3 is TGTGCCACCCACCTCGACAGGGGAACCTATAATTCACCCCTCCACTTT.